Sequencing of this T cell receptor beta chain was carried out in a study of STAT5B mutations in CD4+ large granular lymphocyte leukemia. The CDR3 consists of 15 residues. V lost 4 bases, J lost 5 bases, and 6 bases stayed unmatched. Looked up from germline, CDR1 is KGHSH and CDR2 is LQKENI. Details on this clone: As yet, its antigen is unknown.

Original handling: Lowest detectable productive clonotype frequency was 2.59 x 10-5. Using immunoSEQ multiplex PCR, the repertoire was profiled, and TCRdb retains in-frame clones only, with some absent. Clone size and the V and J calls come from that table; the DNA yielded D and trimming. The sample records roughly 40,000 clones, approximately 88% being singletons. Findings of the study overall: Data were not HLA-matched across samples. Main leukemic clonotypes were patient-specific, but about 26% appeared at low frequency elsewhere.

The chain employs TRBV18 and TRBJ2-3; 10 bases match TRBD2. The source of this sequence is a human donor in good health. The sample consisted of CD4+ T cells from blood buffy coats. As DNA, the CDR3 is TGTGCCAGCTCACTCGGACTAGCGGCTCAAGATACGCAGTATTTT. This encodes CASSLGLAAQDTQYF.